This TCR beta chain was captured by sequencing in a study of cytomegalovirus exposure and HLA in healthy donors. Study-level findings and limits: The classifier reportedly diagnosed cytomegalovirus status with high specificity and sensitivity. Sequences of the TCR beta chain were said to predict the HLA-A and HLA-B alleles of most subjects accurately. At a 0.05 false discovery rate, a later analysis found approximately 17,000 TCR beta sequences to be associated with HLA alleles.

On this clone: The antigen remains undetermined.

With 60 Vbeta and 13 Jbeta primers, the PCR was carried out. Only in-frame clones appear in the TCRdb table, and some are missing; sequencing was by immunoSEQ multiplex PCR. The table lists over 60,000 clones, around 80% of them singletons. The receptor comes from a woman under 40 in good health and CMV-seropositive. Sequencing input: PBMCs.

CDR3 DNA: TGTGCTAGTGGTTTGGACACAGGTTGGAAGACCCAGTACTTC. This codes for CASGLDTGWKTQYF. The chain recombines TRBV12-5 with TRBJ2-5; possibly TRBD1 for D (5 bases). From germline, CDR1 is LGHNT and CDR2 FRNRAP. The CDR3 spans 14 residues. Trimming took 1 base from V and 6 from J, leaving 12 bases between them.